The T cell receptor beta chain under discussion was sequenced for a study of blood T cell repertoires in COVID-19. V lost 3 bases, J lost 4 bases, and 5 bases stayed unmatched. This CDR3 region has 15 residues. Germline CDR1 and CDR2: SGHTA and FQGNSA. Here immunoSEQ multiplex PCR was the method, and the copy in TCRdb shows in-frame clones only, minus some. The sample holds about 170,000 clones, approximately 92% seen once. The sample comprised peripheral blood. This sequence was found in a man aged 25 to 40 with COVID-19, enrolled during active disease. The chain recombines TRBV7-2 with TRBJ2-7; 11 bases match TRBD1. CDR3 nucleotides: TGTGCCAGCAGCTTTAGGGGACAGGGGGAGTACGAGCAGTACTTC. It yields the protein CASSFRGQGEYEQYF.